This TCR beta chain was recorded in a study of T-cell memory formation after mild COVID-19. Regarding the study as a whole: Still unconfirmed is whether the second-wave clones peaking on day 37 recognized SARS-CoV-2. Researchers found some responding clones in pre-infection memory, a sign that cross-reactive memory joined.

Using its own MiXCR run on the 5' RACE reads, TCRdb lists one record per CDR3 protein. The sample carries around 440,000 distinct CDR3 sequences, about 20% recorded once. V was clipped by 6 bases and J by 7 bases; unmatched bases: 15. Germline V CDR1 and CDR2: DFQATT, SNEGSKA (reference sequence). CDR3 length equals 15 residues. Details on this clonotype: Its specificity is unknown.

Source material: PBMCs or a T cell subset sorted from them (not recorded which). The origin of this receptor is an adult woman who had mild COVID-19 (a few samples of this study predate the infection). Cell type and time point are not known. This rearrangement joins TRBV20-1 to TRBJ1-2, with 9 bases matching TRBD1. CDR3 loop: CSATTPGQGRSGYTF. CDR3 DNA: TGCAGTGCCACTACTCCGGGACAGGGCCGATCTGGCTACACCTTC.